This TCR beta chain was retrieved from a study of T cell repertoires in cytomegalovirus infection. Study-level background: Based on public TCR beta signatures, there were indications of CMV infection and of a matching HLA type. Overall study results and limits: HLA-C-restricted CMV-specific TCR beta clonotypes were dominant in the ex vivo response.

As for this clonotype: Its antigen is undetermined.

The germline gives CDR1 MNHEY, CDR2 SMNVEV (reference sequence). Trimming at V came to 3 bases and at J to 2 bases, leaving 6 bases not matched to a gene. CDR3 length: 15 amino acids. One entry per CDR3 protein results from TCRdb running MiXCR on the reads. The table lists 150,000 to 200,000 distinct CDR3 sequences, approximately 15% of them singletons. The sequence derives from a human donor in good health (CMV status not recorded). Some clones in this sample may be carry-over from other donors' samples. The chain has TRBV27 and TRBJ2-7, with 8 nucleotides matching TRBD2. The specimen was PBMCs. The CDR3 region is CASSLLREVTYEQYF. The CDR3, as DNA: TGTGCCAGCAGTTTGTTGCGGGAGGTTACCTACGAGCAGTACTTC.